This T cell receptor beta chain is drawn from a study of cytomegalovirus exposure and HLA in healthy donors. Findings and caveats of the study: Reportedly, HLA-A and HLA-B alleles of most subjects were accurately predicted from TCR beta.

With regard to this clone: What it recognizes is unknown.

The study ran its PCR with 60 Vbeta and 13 Jbeta primers. Some clones are missing from TCRdb's copy, which holds only in-frame ones; the method was immunoSEQ multiplex PCR. Of under 150,000 clones in the sample, more than 70% were seen once. The V gene's germline CDR1 is SGDLS and CDR2 YYNGEE. This CDR3 is built from 15 residues. Germline trimming cut 1 base from V and 3 bases from J; bases unmatched to any gene: 2. The receptor's source is a man in his fifties in good health and CMV-seropositive. The rearrangement uses TRBV9 and TRBJ2-1, with 9 positions matching TRBD2. Sequenced: PBMCs. The CDR3 region is CASSVSAGGYNEQFF. The CDR3 DNA reads TGTGCCAGCAGCGTATCAGCGGGGGGCTACAATGAGCAGTTCTTC.